What follows describes a single TCR beta chain. This entry belongs to a study of Graves' ophthalmopathy and Graves' hyperthyroidism. Amplification targeted the TCR beta CDR3 regions, with RNA transcripts as the source material. HTBI primers served in a first-round RT-PCR, which a second-round multiplex PCR followed. Using its own MiXCR run on the multiplex PCR reads, TCRdb lists one record per CDR3 protein. The sample yields over a million distinct CDR3 sequences, roughly 35% seen once. V was shortened by 0 bases and J by 2 bases, with 13 bases between the two germline ends. CDR1 is MGHRA and CDR2 is YSYEKL in the germline V gene. The CDR3 is 16 amino acids.

The V call is TRBV4-1, the J call TRBJ2-5; maybe TRBD1 (6 bases). This clonotype was sampled from an adult man with Graves' hyperthyroidism. The source material was peripheral blood or thyroid tissue (not recorded which). For the CDR3, the DNA is TGCGCCAGCAGCCAAGAGTCTTGGACAGATCAAGAGACCCAGTACTTC. Translating it yields CASSQESWTDQETQYF.